This T cell receptor beta chain is from a study of blood T cell repertoires in COVID-19. For the study at large: COVID-19 samples collected from the United States, Italy and Spain covered acute and convalescent phases. The cDNA or gDNA used as material had been derived from T cells, B-cell-depleted T cells, or PBMCs.

Trimming removed 2 bases from V and 2 bases from J; junction bases left unmatched: 3. CDR3 size: 15 residues. Germline CDR1 and CDR2: SGHTA and FQGTGA. Authors' processing steps: Amplification with reference gene primers provided the estimates of nucleated cell counts. Measured with immunoSEQ multiplex PCR; TCRdb has only the in-frame clones, and not every one. V, J and clone size reflect that table, while D and trimming were determined from the DNA. The table records roughly 140,000 clones, over 65% of them present only once. The chain has TRBV7-3 and TRBJ2-3; TRBD2 matches 8 bases. Material: peripheral blood. The clonotype comes from a man aged 70 or older with acute or convalescent COVID-19. As DNA, the CDR3 is TGTGCCAGCAGCTTAGGTAGCGGGAACACAGATACGCAGTATTTT. Its translation: CASSLGSGNTDTQYF.